The 23 T cell receptor beta chains below were found in one sample sequenced in a study of early T cells in non-severe SARS-CoV-2 infection (dated by TCRdb to about 2021). Library generation was performed with 5' RACE. Sequencing instrument: NextSeq 500. The public sequencing data were trimmed at Q25 with fastp and processed into clonotypes with MiXCR by TCRdb, which kept only in-frame beta chains. Each entry merges the rows of one CDR3 protein and shows their most common DNA and genes. This sample lists fewer than 100,000 distinct CDR3 sequences; about 12% were detected once. Roughly 3.1% of the sample rests with the top ten. The material sequenced was whole blood. The receptors were sampled from an adult who was a healthcare worker with PCR-confirmed SARS-CoV-2 infection or an uninfected control (not recorded which).

This clonotype was observed at least ten times. The chain links TRBV7-2 to TRBJ2-1; 7 nucleotides match TRBD2. V was clipped by 2 bases and J by 2 bases; unmatched bases: 3. CDR1 is SGHTA and CDR2 is FQGNSA in the germline V gene. The length of the CDR3 is 15 residues. The CDR3 region is CASSLREGAYNEQFF. Here the CDR3 DNA reads TGTGCCAGCAGCTTAAGGGAGGGCGCCTACAATGAGCAGTTCTTC.

This rearrangement joins TRBV30 to TRBJ1-6; D is unclear. From germline, CDR1 is GTSNPN and CDR2 SVGIG (reference sequence). The CDR3 extends over 11 amino acids. The ends were cut back, 5 bases at V and 6 bases at J, with 5 bases in the middle. The CDR3 protein is CAWDFNSPLHF. As DNA, the CDR3 is TGTGCCTGGGATTTTAATTCACCCCTCCACTTT. The entire variable domain, with the rest obtained from reference TRBV30 and TRBJ1-6, is as follows: SQTIHQWPATLVQPVGSPLSLECTVEGTSNPNLYWYRQAAGRGLQLLFYSVGIGQISSEVPQNLSASRPQDRQFILSSKKLLLSDSGFYLCAWDFNSPLHFGNGTRLTVT.

About this clonotype itself: Just one base apart from a much larger clone, this may be a read error. V is TRBV19 and J is TRBJ2-1; 9 nucleotides match TRBD2. Per the germline V gene, CDR1 is LNHDA and CDR2 is SQIVND (reference sequence). This CDR3 region has 13 residues. In DNA form, the CDR3 reads TGTGCCGGTAGTGGAAGGACTAGCGTGCGGCAGTTCTTC. It specifies CAGSGRTSVRQFF.

The CDR3 DNA reads as TGTGCCAGCAGCTCCAACAGGGGAGCTGAAAAACTGTTTTTT. It specifies CASSSNRGAEKLFF. This chain uses TRBV7-9 with TRBJ1-4; 7 bases map to TRBD1. The CDR3 is made up of 14 amino acids. The J segment lost 7 bases and the V segment lost 4 bases, leaving 6 bases of the junction unmatched. Germline-derived CDR1 and CDR2 are SEHNR and FQNEAQ (reference sequence).

This clonotype came up many times. CDR3 nucleotides: TGTGCCAGCAGTTTAAAGGCCAGTAACACAGATACGCAGTATTTT. Its translation: CASSLKASNTDTQYF. The V and J genes are TRBV28 and TRBJ2-3; no clear D. The V and J ends lost 2 bases and 2 bases respectively, with 11 bases between them. The CDR3 length is 15 residues. Per germline, CDR1 MDHEN and CDR2 SYDVKM.

This chain connects TRBV14 to TRBJ2-3; a weak D match, TRBD2 (6 bases). Trimming removed 2 bases from V and 1 base from J, with 13 bases in between. Germline assignment: CDR1 SGHDN and CDR2 FVKESK. The length of the CDR3 is 16 residues. The CDR3 DNA follows: TGTGCCAGCAGCCAACCAGGACTATCGGGCACAGATACGCAGTATTTT. Amino acids: CASSQPGLSGTDTQYF.

The chain recombines TRBV27 with TRBJ2-2; TRBD1 matches 8 bases. The ends lost 5 bases at V and 5 bases at J; junction bases unmatched: 4. There are 14 residues in the CDR3. Germline CDR1 MNHEY, CDR2 SMNVEV (reference sequence). The CDR3 reads CASSLGQGTGELFF. The CDR3 DNA follows: TGTGCCAGCAGTCTAGGACAGGGAACCGGGGAGCTGTTTTTT.

This clonotype was detected only a few times. This chain uses TRBV6-2 or TRBV6-3 with TRBJ2-5; TRBD2 is a possible D gene (6 bases). Germline loops: CDR1 MNHEY, CDR2 SVGEGT. V dropped 0 bases and J dropped 5 bases, with 10 bases sitting between them. The CDR3 has 14 amino acids. The CDR3 protein is CASSYSGGIETQYF. CDR3 DNA: TGTGCCAGCAGTTACTCAGGAGGGATCGAGACCCAGTACTTC.

This chain's CDR3 is CASSFVAVIGDTQYF. DNA of the CDR3: TGTGCCAGCAGCTTCGTCGCGGTCATCGGAGATACGCAGTATTTT. This chain connects TRBV7-9 to TRBJ2-3; no clear D gene. Germline V gene lookup returns CDR1 SEHNR and CDR2 FQNEAQ (reference sequence). The CDR3 totals 15 residues. Trimming shortened V by 3 bases and J by 5 bases, and 15 bases separated the two germline ends.

The J gene is TRBJ1-1, the V gene TRBV28; no clear D. The germline gives CDR1 MDHEN, CDR2 SYDVKM. V gave up 8 bases and J gave up 7 bases, with 14 bases separating them. The CDR3 is 12 amino acids. CDR3: CASPTPYSEAFF. The CDR3 nucleotides are TGTGCCAGCCCAACGCCCTACAGTGAAGCTTTCTTT.

This clonotype occurred many times. The chain links TRBV7-9 to TRBJ1-1; 7 bases line up with TRBD1. The V gene end was trimmed by 5 bases and the J gene end by 1 base; junction bases not matched to a gene: 7. The V gene's germline CDR1 is SEHNR and CDR2 FQNEAQ (reference sequence). The CDR3 contains 15 residues. As DNA, the CDR3 is TGTGCCAGCAGCCTAACAGGGGCTGAGAACACTGAAGCTTTCTTT. Residues: CASSLTGAENTEAFF.

This chain's CDR3 is CASSHGTVVSYEQYF. In DNA, the CDR3 is TGTGCCAGCAGCCATGGGACAGTAGTTTCCTACGAGCAGTACTTC. The V call is TRBV7-8, the J call TRBJ2-7; TRBD1 agrees at 7 bases. The CDR3 is 15 amino acids. Trimming cost V 5 bases and J 1 base; bases outside gene matches: 8. Germline CDR1 SGHVS, CDR2 FQNEAQ. Full variable domain (remainder filled in from reference TRBV7-8 and TRBJ2-7): GAGVSQSPRYKVAKRGQDVALRCDPISGHVSLFWYQQALGQGPEFLTYFQNEAQLDKSGLPSDRFFAERPEGSVSTLKIQRTQQEDSAVYLCASSHGTVVSYEQYFGPGTRLTVT.

This clonotype came up a few times. The chain combines TRBV7-3 with TRBJ2-2, with D maybe TRBD1 (6 bases). Germline lookup yields CDR1 SGHTA and CDR2 FQGTGA. This CDR3 region has 15 residues. With 7 bases removed from V and 0 bases from J, the gap between germline ends came to 12 bases. The CDR3 protein is CASTPGQPNTGELFF. The CDR3 DNA reads TGTGCCAGCACCCCGGGACAACCGAACACCGGGGAGCTGTTTTTT.

This clonotype showed up many times. The chain carries TRBV20-1 and TRBJ2-3; 8 bases match TRBD2. The CDR3 totals 15 residues. In germline, CDR1 is DFQATT, CDR2 SNEGSKA (reference sequence). J was trimmed by 2 bases and V by 7 bases; bases with no gene match: 11. The CDR3 sequence is CSGEDASGLTDTQYF. The CDR3 bases are TGCAGTGGGGAGGACGCTAGCGGGCTCACAGATACGCAGTATTTT.

The J gene is TRBJ2-7, the V gene TRBV20-1; possibly TRBD2 for D (6 bases). Germline loops: CDR1 DFQATT, CDR2 SNEGSKA (reference sequence). Between the trimmed V and J ends, which lost 1 base and 2 bases, there was a span of 9 bases. This CDR3 is built from 13 residues. This chain's CDR3 is CSARGDWAYEQYF. CDR3 nucleotides: TGCAGTGCTAGAGGGGACTGGGCCTACGAGCAGTACTTC.

This clonotype was detected many times. The chain uses TRBV5-6 and TRBJ2-7; D might be TRBD1 (6 bases). This CDR3 contains 14 residues. Germline CDR1 SGHDT, CDR2 YYEEEE. Trimming shortened V by 2 bases and J by 6 bases, and 15 bases separated the two germline ends. CDR3 in amino acids: CASSFGQSLGEQYF. DNA of the CDR3: TGTGCCAGCAGCTTCGGACAGTCTTTGGGCGAGCAGTACTTC. The complete variable domain, with remaining parts taken from reference TRBV5-6 and TRBJ2-7, reads DAGVTQSPTHLIKTRGQQVTLRCSPKSGHDTVSWYQQALGQGPQFIFQYYEEEERQRGNFPDRFSGHQFPNYSSELNVNALLLGDSALYLCASSFGQSLGEQYFGPGTRLTVT.

This clonotype was counted many times. The chain uses TRBV7-9 and TRBJ2-1; TRBD2 is a possible D gene (6 bases). The germline V gene encodes CDR1 SEHNR and CDR2 FQNEAQ (reference sequence). The V and J ends lost 1 base and 3 bases respectively, with 10 bases between them. CDR3 length: 15 residues. The CDR3 coding sequence is TGTGCCAGCAGCTTAGAACGGGAGCTCTACAATGAGCAGTTCTTC. Translated, it gives CASSLERELYNEQFF.

V usage is TRBV7-8 and J usage is TRBJ1-5, with 8 bases fitting TRBD1. The J segment lost 4 bases and the V segment lost 5 bases, leaving 4 bases of the junction unmatched. Germline assignment: CDR1 SGHVS and CDR2 FQNEAQ. The CDR3 length is 14 residues. The CDR3 loop is CASSRTGRNQPQHF. The CDR3 nucleotides are TGTGCCAGCAGCCGGACAGGGAGAAATCAGCCCCAGCATTTT.

This chain connects TRBV18 to TRBJ2-5, with no clear D. The CDR3 has 13 amino acids. Per the germline V gene, CDR1 is KGHSH and CDR2 is LQKENI. The V gene lost 2 bases and the J gene lost 4 bases, with 8 bases spanning the gap. CDR3 in amino acids: CASSPFSGETQYF. The CDR3 DNA reads as TGTGCCAGCTCACCATTTTCAGGAGAGACCCAGTACTTC.

The CDR3 region is CASSLDAAGYTF. The CDR3 coding sequence is TGCGCCAGCAGCTTGGATGCAGCGGGCTACACCTTC. The V call is TRBV5-1, the J call TRBJ1-2; no clear D gene. Per germline, CDR1 SGHRS and CDR2 YFSETQ. V was shortened by 0 bases and J by 8 bases, with 8 bases between the two germline ends. CDR3 length: 12 amino acids. Full variable domain (remainder filled in from reference TRBV5-1 and TRBJ1-2): KAGVTQTPRYLIKTRGQQVTLSCSPISGHRSVSWYQQTPGQGLQFLFEYFSETQRNKGNFPGRFSGRQFSNSRSEMNVSTLELGDSALYLCASSLDAAGYTFGSGTRLTVV.

This clonotype occurred a few times. The chain has TRBV5-1 and TRBJ1-1, with 8 nucleotides matching TRBD1. Per the germline V gene, CDR1 is SGHRS and CDR2 is YFSETQ. This CDR3 is 14 amino acids long. V was pared by 3 bases and J by 1 base, with 2 bases of the junction left unmatched. CDR3 DNA sequence: TGCGCCAGCAGCTCTGGGACAGGGAACACTGAAGCTTTCTTT. Protein sequence: CASSSGTGNTEAFF.

In its sample, this clonotype was seen a few times. The chain employs TRBV28 and TRBJ1-2; no clear D. The CDR3 runs 11 residues. Germline assignment: CDR1 MDHEN and CDR2 SYDVKM. V dropped 7 bases and J dropped 8 bases, with 11 bases sitting between them. CDR3 DNA sequence: TGTGCCAGCAACGGAGGACGCGGCTACACCTTC. This translates into CASNGGRGYTF.

The sample holds many counts of this clonotype. The genes are TRBV7-9 and TRBJ2-7, with TRBD2 matching over 7 bases. The V and J ends lost 2 bases and 4 bases, in that order; junction bases with no gene match: 8. This CDR3 has 15 amino acids. In germline, CDR1 is SEHNR, CDR2 FQNEAQ (reference sequence). The CDR3 spells CASSLPTGAGYEQYF. CDR3 DNA: TGTGCCAGCAGCTTACCTACCGGAGCGGGGTACGAGCAGTACTTC.